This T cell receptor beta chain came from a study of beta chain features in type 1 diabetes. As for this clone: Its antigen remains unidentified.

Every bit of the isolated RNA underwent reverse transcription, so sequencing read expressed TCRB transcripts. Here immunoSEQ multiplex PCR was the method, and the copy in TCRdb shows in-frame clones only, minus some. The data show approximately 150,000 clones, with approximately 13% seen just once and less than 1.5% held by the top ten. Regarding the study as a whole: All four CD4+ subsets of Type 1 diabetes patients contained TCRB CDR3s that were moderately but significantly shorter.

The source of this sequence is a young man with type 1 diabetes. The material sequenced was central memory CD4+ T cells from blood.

CDR3 protein: CAGTIAGVTDTQYF. CDR3 DNA: TGTGCCGGCACCATAGCGGGGGTCACAGATACGCAGTATTTT. The chain is built from TRBV25-1 and TRBJ2-3; the match to TRBD2 covers 9 bases. CDR3 length: 14 residues. J was trimmed by 2 bases and V by 11 bases; bases with no gene match: 8. CDR1 is MGHDK, CDR2 SYGVNS, per germline.